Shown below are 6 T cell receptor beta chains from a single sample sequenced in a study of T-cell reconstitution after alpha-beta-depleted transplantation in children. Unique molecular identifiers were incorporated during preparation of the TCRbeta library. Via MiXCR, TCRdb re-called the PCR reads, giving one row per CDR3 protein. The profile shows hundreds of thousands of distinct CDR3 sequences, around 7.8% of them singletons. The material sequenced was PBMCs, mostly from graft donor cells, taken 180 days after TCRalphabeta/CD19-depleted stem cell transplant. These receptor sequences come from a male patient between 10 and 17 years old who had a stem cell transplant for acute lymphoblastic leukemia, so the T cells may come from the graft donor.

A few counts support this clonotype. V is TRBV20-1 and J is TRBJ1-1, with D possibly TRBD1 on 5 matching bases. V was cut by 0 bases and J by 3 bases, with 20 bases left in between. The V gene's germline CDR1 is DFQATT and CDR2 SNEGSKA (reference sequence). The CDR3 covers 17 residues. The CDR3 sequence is CSARDPPLSGGDTEAFF. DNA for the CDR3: TGCAGTGCTAGAGATCCCCCCCTGTCCGGGGGGGACACTGAAGCTTTCTTT.

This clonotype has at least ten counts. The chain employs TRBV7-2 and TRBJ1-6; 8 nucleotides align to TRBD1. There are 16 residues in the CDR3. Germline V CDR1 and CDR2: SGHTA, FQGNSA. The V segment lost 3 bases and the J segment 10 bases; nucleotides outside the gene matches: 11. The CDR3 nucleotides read TGTGCCAGCAGCTTCGGACAGGGTGCAATTGGGTCACCCCTCCACTTT. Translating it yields CASSFGQGAIGSPLHF.

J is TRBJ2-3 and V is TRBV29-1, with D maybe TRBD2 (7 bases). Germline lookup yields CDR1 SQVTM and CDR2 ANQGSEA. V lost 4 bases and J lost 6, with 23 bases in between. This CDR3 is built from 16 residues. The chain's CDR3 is CSVVGLGDRRGDTQYF. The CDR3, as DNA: TGCAGCGTTGTAGGGCTGGGAGACAGGCGGGGGGATACGCAGTATTTT.

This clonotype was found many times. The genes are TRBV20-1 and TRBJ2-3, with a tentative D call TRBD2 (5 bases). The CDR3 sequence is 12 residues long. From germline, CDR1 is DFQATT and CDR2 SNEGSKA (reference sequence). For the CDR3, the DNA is TGCAGACCCCCCGGGGGCACAGATACGCAGTATTTT. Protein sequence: CRPPGGTDTQYF.

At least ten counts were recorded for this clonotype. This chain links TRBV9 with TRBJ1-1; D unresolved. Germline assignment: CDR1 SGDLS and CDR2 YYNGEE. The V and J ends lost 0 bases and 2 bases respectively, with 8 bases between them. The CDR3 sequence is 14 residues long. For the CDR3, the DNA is TGTGCCAGCAGCGTAGAGGCAGGCAACACTGAAGCTTTCTTT. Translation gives CASSVEAGNTEAFF.

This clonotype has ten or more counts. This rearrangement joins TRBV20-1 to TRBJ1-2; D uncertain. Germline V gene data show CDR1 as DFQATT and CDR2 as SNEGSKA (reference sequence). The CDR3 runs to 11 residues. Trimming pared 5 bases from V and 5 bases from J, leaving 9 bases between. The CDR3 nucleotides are TGCAGTGCTGACGTGCGTTATGGCTACACCTTC. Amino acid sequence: CSADVRYGYTF.